One sample yielded the 21 T cell receptor beta chains listed below, sequenced in a study of T cells in Graves' hyperthyroidism and ophthalmopathy. There were TCR beta CDR3 regions amplified from RNA transcripts. An initial round of RT-PCR targeting the TCR CDR3 relied on the HTBI primer set. TCRdb used MiXCR to reprocess the multiplex PCR reads, holding one entry per CDR3 protein. This sample has about 590,000 distinct CDR3 sequences; around 14% occur once, and the top ten carry approximately 7.4%. The sequenced sample consisted of blood. The receptors were gathered from a woman aged 30 to 39 with Graves' hyperthyroidism.

This clonotype has at least ten counts. The gene calls are TRBV20-1 and TRBJ2-1; no definite D call. The CDR3 is made up of 11 amino acids. Deletions cut 5 bases from V and 3 bases from J, with 5 bases between. CDR1 is DFQATT and CDR2 is SNEGSKA in the germline V gene (reference sequence). CDR3 nucleotide sequence: TGCAGTGCTCACCACTACAATGAGCAGTTCTTC. As protein: CSAHHYNEQFF.

This clonotype appeared many times. The chain employs TRBV5-1 and TRBJ2-7; maybe TRBD1 (6 bases). With 3 bases removed from V and 6 bases from J, the gap between germline ends came to 22 bases. The germline gives CDR1 SGHRS, CDR2 YFSETQ. This CDR3 spans 16 amino acids. The CDR3 is CASSSARDMFRGEQYF. The CDR3 bases are TGCGCCAGCAGCTCAGCGAGGGACATGTTTCGGGGCGAGCAGTACTTC.

This clonotype was observed at least ten times. V usage is TRBV7-3 and J usage is TRBJ2-3; D is perhaps TRBD1 (6 bases). The CDR3 contains 18 residues. The ends were cut back, 3 bases at V and 4 bases at J, with 23 bases in the middle. In germline, CDR1 is SGHTA, CDR2 FQGTGA. The CDR3 loop is CASSLGKWGQLGADTQYF. In DNA form, the CDR3 reads TGTGCCAGCAGCTTGGGGAAGTGGGGGCAATTGGGGGCAGATACGCAGTATTTT.

This chain links TRBV7-9 with TRBJ2-3, with D maybe TRBD2 (5 bases). The CDR3 has 17 residues. V was pared by 9 bases and J by 2 bases, with 24 bases between. Germline CDR1 SEHNR, CDR2 FQNEAQ (reference sequence). CDR3 loop: CASGKSPGVPATDTQYF. As DNA, the CDR3 is TGTGCCAGTGGAAAGTCCCCCGGGGTCCCCGCCACAGATACGCAGTATTTT.

Concerning this clonotype itself: A much larger clone is a single base away; this may be a read error. The genes are TRBV29-1 and TRBJ2-7; D call uncertain. Trimming took off 5 bases at V and 2 bases at J, with 10 bases between the two ends. Germline CDR1 reads SQVTM; CDR2 reads ANQGSEA. This CDR3 contains 12 residues. The CDR3 sequence is CSVRTPPYEQYF. The CDR3 nucleotides are TGCAGCGTTAGGACCCCACCCTACGAGCAGTACTTC.

This clonotype was detected many times. The chain recombines TRBV20-1 with TRBJ1-5; D is perhaps TRBD1 (5 bases). Germline CDR1 and CDR2: DFQATT and SNEGSKA (reference sequence). The V end was cut by 3 bases, the J end by 0 bases, with 15 bases between. The CDR3 has 16 amino acids. CDR3 loop: CSASRGGRNSNQPQHF. The DNA of the CDR3 is TGCAGTGCTAGCCGCGGGGGTAGAAATAGCAATCAGCCCCAGCATTTT.

This clonotype was found many times. J is TRBJ2-5 and V is TRBV10-2; TRBD2 matches 11 bases. V gave up 6 bases and J gave up 0 bases; unmatched junction bases: 9. The CDR3 has 17 residues. CDR1 and CDR2 (germline): WSHSY, SAAADI. CDR3: CASSWAGTSGYQETQYF. The CDR3 bases are TGCGCCAGCAGCTGGGCCGGGACTAGCGGTTACCAAGAGACCCAGTACTTC.

There are a few counts of this clonotype. The gene calls are TRBV7-8 and TRBJ2-7, with a tentative D call TRBD2 (5 bases). Germline V gene data show CDR1 as SGHVS and CDR2 as FQNEAQ. The CDR3 consists of 13 residues. The V and J ends lost 5 bases and 9 bases respectively, with 17 bases between them. The CDR3 spells CASSPQRHGVQYF. The CDR3 DNA is TGTGCCAGCAGCCCTCAGCGACACGGGGTGCAGTACTTC.

This clonotype was counted many times. The rearrangement joins TRBV20-1 to TRBJ2-7, with D perhaps matching TRBD1 (5 bases). Germline assignment: CDR1 DFQATT and CDR2 SNEGSKA (reference sequence). The ends were cut back, 6 bases at V and 4 bases at J, with 10 bases in the middle. This CDR3 is built from 11 residues. CDR3 nucleotide sequence: TGCAGTGCGTCCCAGGGTTACGAGCAGTACTTC. This gives the protein CSASQGYEQYF.

This clonotype occurred many times. V is TRBV5-1 and J is TRBJ2-7; 12 nucleotides line up with TRBD2. The germline CDR1 and CDR2 sequences are SGHRS and YFSETQ. J gave up 4 bases and V 3 bases, and 11 bases lay outside the gene matches. This CDR3 comprises 17 residues. DNA for the CDR3: TGCGCCAGCAGCTCCGGACTAGCGGGACACCACCTTTACGAGCAGTACTTC. This sequence encodes CASSSGLAGHHLYEQYF.

At least ten counts were recorded for this clonotype. This chain connects TRBV5-5 to TRBJ2-3, with 13 positions matching TRBD2. The CDR3 spans 14 residues. The junction had 6 bases not matched to a gene; V was cut back by 9 bases and J by 5 bases. Germline V lookup: CDR1 SGHKS, CDR2 YYEKEE (reference sequence). Written as DNA, the CDR3 is TGTGCCACCAAACTAGCGGGAGGGTTAGATACGCAGTATTTT. This encodes CATKLAGGLDTQYF.

This chain joins TRBV7-2 and TRBJ2-5, with 7 bases identical to TRBD2. Germline assignment: CDR1 SGHTA and CDR2 FQGNSA. The CDR3 totals 16 residues. V trimming: 5 bases; J trimming: 2 bases; junction bases outside the gene matches: 11. CDR3 loop: CASSPWSGKHQETQYF. CDR3 sequence (DNA): TGTGCCAGCAGCCCTTGGAGCGGGAAACATCAAGAGACCCAGTACTTC.

The chain couples TRBV5-6 to TRBJ2-1, with 9 nucleotides matching TRBD2. Germline trimming cut 0 bases from V and 6 bases from J; bases unmatched to any gene: 1. Per the germline V gene, CDR1 is SGHDT and CDR2 is YYEEEE. This CDR3 is 14 amino acids long. In nucleotides, the CDR3 is TGTGCCAGCAGCTTGGGACTAGCGGTCAATGAGCAGTTCTTC. Translating it yields CASSLGLAVNEQFF.

This clonotype showed up just a few times. The chain combines TRBV28 with TRBJ2-1; no clear D gene. The V gene's germline CDR1 is MDHEN and CDR2 SYDVKM. Trimming stripped 4 bases from V and 0 bases from J, with 22 bases between. The CDR3 is made up of 19 amino acids. The CDR3 protein is CASSSTFNGPRTSYNEQFF. CDR3 nucleotide sequence: TGTGCCAGCAGTTCTACTTTTAACGGACCAAGGACCTCCTACAATGAGCAGTTCTTC.

This clonotype was counted many times. The chain uses TRBV7-9 and TRBJ2-5; D remains unclear. The germline V and J ends were trimmed by 5 bases and 5 bases, with 6 bases remaining between them. The CDR3 spans 11 residues. The germline V gene has CDR1 SEHNR and CDR2 FQNEAQ (reference sequence). This CDR3 is CASSADETQYF. As DNA, the CDR3 is TGTGCCAGCAGCGCAGATGAGACCCAGTACTTC.

Here the CDR3 DNA reads TGTGCCAGCAGCTCCCTGACTAGCGGGGTCTCCTACAATGAGCAGTTCTTC. It encodes CASSSLTSGVSYNEQFF. The chain combines TRBV7-9 with TRBJ2-1; 11 bases are shared with TRBD2. CDR1 and CDR2 from the germline V gene are SEHNR and FQNEAQ (reference sequence). J lost 0 bases, V lost 4 bases, and 5 bases had no gene match. The CDR3 length is 17 residues.

This clonotype appeared a few times. J is TRBJ2-7 and V is TRBV12-3 or TRBV12-4; 9 bases agree with TRBD1. V shed 8 bases, J shed 3 bases, and the junction held 8 bases outside the gene matches. The CDR3 consists of 14 residues. The CDR3 loop reads CASGPRTGVYEQYF. In DNA, the CDR3 is TGTGCCAGCGGCCCCCGGACAGGGGTCTACGAGCAGTACTTC.

This clonotype was detected many times. The chain carries TRBV6-5 and TRBJ1-2, with 9 bases aligning to TRBD1. This CDR3 has 14 amino acids. Germline V gene lookup returns CDR1 MNHEY and CDR2 SVGAGI. V lost 0 bases, J lost 8 bases, and 4 bases stayed unmatched. In nucleotides, the CDR3 is TGTGCCAGCAGTTACTCGACAGGGGGATGGGGCTACACCTTC. Translation gives CASSYSTGGWGYTF.

The chain recombines TRBV6-4 with TRBJ2-1; the D gene is possibly TRBD2 (5 bases). Germline CDR1 MRHNA, CDR2 SNTAGT. V was shortened by 3 bases and J by 9 bases, with 12 bases between the two germline ends. The CDR3 spans 13 residues. The CDR3 protein is CASSEAGVGEQFF. DNA for the CDR3: TGTGCCAGCAGTGAGGCCGGGGTGGGTGAGCAGTTCTTC.

This clonotype was found many times. The CDR3: CASSLDPGWGQFF. CDR3 coding DNA: TGTGCCAGCAGCTTAGATCCCGGGTGGGGGCAGTTCTTC. The chain has TRBV11-2 and TRBJ2-1; D gene ambiguous. With 0 bases removed from V and 12 bases from J, the gap between germline ends came to 12 bases. The CDR3 is 13 residues long. The germline V gene has CDR1 SGHAT and CDR2 FQNNGV. Complete variable domain (other parts from reference TRBV11-2 and TRBJ2-1): EAGVAQSPRYKIIEKRQSVAFWCNPISGHATLYWYQQILGQGPKLLIQFQNNGVVDDSQLPKDRFSAERLKGVDSTLKIQPAKLEDSAVYLCASSLDPGWGQFFGPGTRLTVL.

This clonotype was counted ten times or more. This chain joins TRBV18 and TRBJ1-3, with a tentative D call TRBD1 (6 bases). The V gene lost 0 bases and the J gene lost 3 bases, with 9 bases spanning the gap. The germline V gene has CDR1 KGHSH and CDR2 LQKENI. The CDR3 covers 15 residues. The DNA of the CDR3 is TGTGCCAGCTCACCACCCGGGGACAATGGAAACACCATATATTTT. It codes for CASSPPGDNGNTIYF.